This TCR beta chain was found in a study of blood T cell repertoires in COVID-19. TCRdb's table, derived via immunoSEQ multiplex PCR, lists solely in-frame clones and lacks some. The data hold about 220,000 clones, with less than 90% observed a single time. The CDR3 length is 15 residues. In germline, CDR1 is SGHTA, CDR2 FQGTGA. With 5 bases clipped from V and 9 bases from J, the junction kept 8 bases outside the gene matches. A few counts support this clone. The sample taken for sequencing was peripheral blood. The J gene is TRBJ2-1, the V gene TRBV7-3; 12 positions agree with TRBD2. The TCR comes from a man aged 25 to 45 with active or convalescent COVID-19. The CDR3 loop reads CASSPTLAGGFEQFF. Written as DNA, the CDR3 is TGTGCCAGCAGCCCCACACTAGCGGGAGGATTTGAGCAGTTCTTC.